Presented here are 8 T cell receptor beta chains from one specimen sequenced in a study of PD-1 blockade in mismatch repair-deficient tumors (TCRdb year 2017). The library was built by means of the immunoSEQ multiplex PCR assay. This is the immuneACCESS table as TCRdb keeps it, with only in-frame sequences that have V and J called. A part of the clones is gone; compared with another copy, unresolved V genes explain less than half, and the rest is unexplained. This sample gives some 27,000 clones in total; approximately 84% of them show up just once. The ten most abundant clones make up more than 2.5% of the sample. The sample's time point label, in plain terms: peripheral blood before pembrolizumab. The sample in question was PBMCs, obtained before pembrolizumab treatment. The receptors originated from an adult with mismatch repair-deficient cancer.

The chain uses TRBV7-9 and TRBJ1-2; 7 bases map to TRBD1. CDR1 SEHNR and CDR2 FQNEAQ come from the germline V gene (reference sequence). The CDR3 is made up of 13 amino acids. After removal of 6 bases from V and 4 bases from J, the junction contained 5 bases not matched to a gene. The CDR3 coding sequence is TGTGCCAGCAGTCCGACAGGGATCTATGGCTACACCTTC. It is translated as CASSPTGIYGYTF.

The count of this clone is one. V is TRBV28 and J is TRBJ1-2; D not resolved. Germline V gene sequence: CDR1 MDHEN, CDR2 SYDVKM. The CDR3 contains 13 residues. Trimming removed 3 bases at V and 4 bases at J, with 9 bases between. CDR3 in DNA: TGTGCCAGCAGTTTTGAGGCGGGCTATGGCTACACCTTC. This sequence encodes CASSFEAGYGYTF.

This clone was picked up a small number of times. The chain carries TRBV10-3 and TRBJ2-7; 8 bases map to TRBD1. This CDR3 is 14 amino acids long. The V gene's germline CDR1 is ENHRY and CDR2 SYGVKD. The trim removed 4 bases at V and 6 bases at J, leaving 8 bases unmatched. The CDR3 reads CAISVPTGVGEQYF. The CDR3 nucleotides read TGTGCCATCAGTGTTCCGACAGGGGTAGGCGAGCAGTACTTC.

The chain couples TRBV28 to TRBJ2-1; 8 bases are shared with TRBD2. The CDR3 extends over 15 amino acids. Germline V lookup: CDR1 MDHEN, CDR2 SYDVKM. V trimming: 5 bases; J trimming: 3 bases; junction bases outside the gene matches: 6. The CDR3 DNA is TGTGCCAGCAGTCCACCGGGACTAGTCTACAATGAGCAGTTCTTC. Its translation is CASSPPGLVYNEQFF.

The chain couples TRBV30 to TRBJ1-4; tentatively, D is TRBD1 (5 bases). The CDR3 is made up of 15 amino acids. Per germline, CDR1 GTSNPN and CDR2 SVGIG (reference sequence). V lost 1 base to trimming and J lost 2 bases, with 11 bases between them. The CDR3 loop is CAWSGPRGTNEKLFF. The CDR3, as DNA: TGTGCCTGGAGTGGGCCTCGGGGGACTAATGAAAAACTGTTTTTT.

CDR3 coding DNA: TGCGCCAGCAGCTTGGGGGACTTGCCGAACAATGAGCAGTTCTTC. Translated: CASSLGDLPNNEQFF. The rearrangement joins TRBV5-1 to TRBJ2-1, with D possibly matching TRBD2 (6 bases). V lost 0 bases to trimming and J lost 5 bases, with 12 bases between them. The CDR3 length is 15 residues. The germline CDR1 and CDR2 sequences are SGHRS and YFSETQ.

This clone is a singleton in its sample. The CDR3 here is CASRIGLAGADTQYF. The CDR3 DNA reads TGCGCCAGCAGAATCGGACTAGCGGGAGCAGATACGCAGTATTTT. The chain has TRBV5-1 and TRBJ2-3; 13 bases agree with TRBD2. V dropped 5 bases and J dropped 4; count of bases not matched to a gene: 4. CDR1 is SGHRS, CDR2 YFSETQ, per germline. The CDR3 runs to 15 residues.

V is TRBV5-1 and J is TRBJ2-2, with TRBD1 matching 12 bases. V was clipped by 3 bases and J by 7 bases; unmatched bases: 4. CDR3 length equals 15 residues. Germline V gene sequence: CDR1 SGHRS, CDR2 YFSETQ. CDR3 in amino acids: CASSWGTGGIGELFF. For the CDR3, the DNA is TGCGCCAGCAGCTGGGGGACAGGGGGCATCGGGGAGCTGTTTTTT.